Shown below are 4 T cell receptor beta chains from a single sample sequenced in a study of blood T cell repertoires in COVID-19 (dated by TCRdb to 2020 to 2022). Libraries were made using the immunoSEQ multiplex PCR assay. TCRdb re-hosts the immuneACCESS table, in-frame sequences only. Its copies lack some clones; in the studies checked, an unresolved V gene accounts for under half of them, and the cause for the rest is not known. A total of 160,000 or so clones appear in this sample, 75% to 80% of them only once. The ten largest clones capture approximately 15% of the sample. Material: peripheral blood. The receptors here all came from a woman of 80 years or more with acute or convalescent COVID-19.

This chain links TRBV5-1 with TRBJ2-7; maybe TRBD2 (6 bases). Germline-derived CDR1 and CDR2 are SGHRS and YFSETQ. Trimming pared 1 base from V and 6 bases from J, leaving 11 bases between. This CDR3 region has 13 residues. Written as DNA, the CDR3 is TGCGCCAGCAGCTTGCAAGGGGAGGCCGAGCAGTACTTC. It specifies CASSLQGEAEQYF.

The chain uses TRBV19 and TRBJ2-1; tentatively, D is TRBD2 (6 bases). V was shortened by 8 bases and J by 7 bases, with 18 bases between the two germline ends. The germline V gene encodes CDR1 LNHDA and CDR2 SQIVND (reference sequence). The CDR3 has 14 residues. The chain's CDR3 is CASGAGWAQNEQFF. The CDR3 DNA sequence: TGTGCCAGTGGGGCGGGGTGGGCGCAGAATGAGCAGTTCTTC.

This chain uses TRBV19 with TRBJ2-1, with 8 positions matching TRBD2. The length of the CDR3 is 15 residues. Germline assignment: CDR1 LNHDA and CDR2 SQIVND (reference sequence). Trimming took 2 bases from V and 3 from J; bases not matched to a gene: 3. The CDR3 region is CASSISLAVYNEQFF. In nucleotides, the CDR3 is TGTGCCAGTAGTATATCACTAGCGGTCTACAATGAGCAGTTCTTC.

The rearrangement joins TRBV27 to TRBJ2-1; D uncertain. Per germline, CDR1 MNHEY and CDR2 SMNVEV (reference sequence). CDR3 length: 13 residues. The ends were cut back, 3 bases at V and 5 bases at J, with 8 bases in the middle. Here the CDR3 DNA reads TGTGCCAGCAGTTTTGCCAGGCACAATGAGCAGTTCTTC. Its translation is CASSFARHNEQFF.